This TCR beta chain was identified in a study of cytomegalovirus exposure and HLA in healthy donors (dated by TCRdb to the late 2010s). Concerning the study at large: In an earlier analysis of about 560 of the donors, 276 Gb of sequence data and about 110 million unique TCR beta sequences from about 179 million T cells were reported. Around 320 gigabases of sequencing data and approximately 84 million unique TCR sequences were included in an early release covering 500 to 750 HLA-typed donors. The genetic ancestry cluster associated with self-reported Caucasian donors included roughly 84% of the roughly 400 genotyped donors. The study was designed to test whether signatures of past pathogen exposure could be identified by cataloging public T cell receptors. The study used immunosequencing to profile the T cell repertoires of approximately 630 subjects and linked those repertoires to cytomegalovirus serostatus. In addition to the first cohort of approximately 650 subjects, a separate validation cohort of 100 to 150 different subjects was used. To predict cytomegalovirus infection status, the study combined high-throughput TCR immunosequencing, statistical association of individual TCRs with disease status, and machine learning. To study patterns of TCR occurrence, a later analysis re-analyzed previously published TCR beta repertoires from 650 to 750 donors and added high-resolution HLA genotyping. Rather than drawing on any new phenotypic data, the later analysis identified candidate immune exposures from TCR beta sequences and the way those sequences occurred across donors. To decide whether each TCR beta V gene segment behaved as functional or pseudogenic, an earlier analysis of approximately 600 of the donors relied on high-throughput TCR beta sequencing. Donor age, sex, ethnicity and CMV serostatus were compiled alongside the repertoire data. A later genetic analysis took genome-wide SNP genotypes for about three fifths of the 666 donors and used that subset as a discovery cohort. Every discovery cohort repertoire had been produced on one sequencing platform. HLA typing included class I and class II loci at four-digit resolution. The number of donors typed differed by locus, with roughly 629-640 for A, B, C, DRB1 and DQB1, around 560 for DQA1, nearly 610 for DPA1, and about 450 for DPB1. A handful of DR-DQ haplotypes were handled as single units for association and clustering because linkage in the cohort was strong. Across 300 to 500 genotyped donors of the cohort, an average of 235,054 unique TCR beta nucleotide sequences per donor were sequenced, and 15% to 20% of those sequences were non-productive. General study outcomes and caveats: The only immune exposure information available for the cohort was CMV serostatus. Because HLA typing was unavailable for some donors at each locus, only the typed subset was used in association tests. According to the authors, the approach could potentially be generalized to other disease states and immunological phenotypes. Most TCR sequences were seen in very few donors, while some public TCRs were found in many individuals. A further reported finding was that TCR beta sequences accurately predicted the HLA-A and HLA-B alleles for most subjects in the first cohort. A cluster of highly shared sequence variants was judged likely to represent a technical artifact of the sequencing pipeline. In an earlier analysis of 587 of the donors, most TCR beta V segments appeared in productive rearrangements about 87% or about 30% of the time, broadly matching IMGT annotations. In this cohort, only TCR beta chains were sequenced, and detectable features were limited by the absence of alpha or paired-chain data. In vitro tests confirmed that a few of the cytomegalovirus-associated TCR beta chains recognize cytomegalovirus antigens. According to a later analysis, parvovirus B19, influenza, CMV and Epstein-Barr virus appeared linked to several top co-occurrence clusters. In a later analysis, most CMV-associated TCR beta chains were found to appear HLA-restricted, with HLA associations seemingly driven largely by CMV exposure. A total of roughly 160 TCR beta chains were listed by the study as associated with cytomegalovirus. The presence/absence analyses assumed that sequencing depth was roughly uniform across donors, and that assumption may not be true. A later genetic analysis reported fewer N-insertions in productive TCRs among donors in an Asian-associated ancestry cluster than the roughly 700-donor mean. In a later analysis, 16,951 TCR beta sequences were associated with specific HLA alleles at a false discovery rate of 0.05. Strong co-occurrence of HLA alleles, especially DR and DQ, made assigning TCR associations to individual alleles difficult. Cytomegalovirus status was reported to be diagnosed by the classifier with high specificity and sensitivity in both the original and validation cohorts. A later analysis found that HLA-associated TCR beta chains were more clonally expanded and had lower generation probabilities than equally common non-associated chains. Correlated functional status among segregating V segments might reflect linkage disequilibrium, but an unknown experimental factor could not be ruled out. V-gene and J-gene trimming of TCR beta chains was associated with a missense DCLRE1C variant in a later genetic analysis, and the association was replicated in an independent cohort. In a later analysis, the rate of TCR association differed among HLA loci, with DRB1 alleles having the most associated TCRs and HLA-C alleles having the fewest. Some IMGT-functional V segments, including TRBV6-2 and TRBV6-3, could not be told apart with the 87-base-pair reads, so those segments were excluded. Because counts were too low, roughly 17 rarely observed V segments, including chromosome 9 orphons, were left out of the earlier analysis of some 600 of the donors.

Deletion took 3 bases off V and 2 bases off J, with a span of 16 bases between the germline ends. The germline V gene (reference sequence) gives CDR1 as MNHEY and CDR2 as SMNVEV. The CDR3, cysteine through phenylalanine, is 16 amino acids long. The read is trimmed to its CDR3 DNA, 48 bases read in frame from base 1. In total, approximately 700 healthy bone marrow donors made up the cohort. At the time of sampling, all cohort members were nominally healthy, though unrecorded immune exposures were likely present. The donor was CMV seronegative and belonged to the group of under 400 seronegative cohort members. Every donor gave a peripheral blood sample, and the peripheral blood mononuclear cells from that sample were used for TCR beta sequencing. The Qiagen DNeasy Blood Extraction Kit was used to extract genomic DNA from the blood cell samples. To prepare the library, the immunoSEQ multiplex PCR assay was applied. For the multiplex PCR, a mixture combining 60 forward primers for TCR Vbeta segments and 13 reverse primers for TCR Jbeta segments was used. A multiplex PCR assay on genomic DNA amplified the CDR3 region of rearranged TCR beta genes. Amplified TCR beta libraries were sequenced as 87-base-pair reads on the Illumina HiSeq System. The source study handled its data this way. Across the 600 to 700 repertoires, a later analysis counted roughly 77 million unique TCR beta chains, roughly 11 million of which were shared by at least two donors. To remove PCR and sequencing errors, raw reads were error-corrected and collapsed into unique sequences using a nearest-neighbor algorithm that merged closely related sequences. V, D and J gene segments were assigned by aligning CDR3 sequences to IMGT reference sequences. For a sequence to be retained, a match of at least six nucleotides to both a V gene segment and a J gene segment was required. A rearrangement counted as productive if the CDR3 had no stop codons and remained in frame with V and J, and every other rearrangement counted as non-productive. CDR3 was defined according to IMGT convention as the region running from the second conserved V-encoded cysteine to the conserved J-encoded phenylalanine. In an earlier analysis of around 600 of the donors, sequences lacking an unambiguous match to a single V gene segment were excluded. In an earlier analysis of a few hundred of the donors, V segments were called functional above 56.7% productive rearrangements and were called segregating when the between-donor standard deviation exceeded 5%. A statistical classification framework was developed to diagnose cytomegalovirus status using the catalog of TCR beta chain sequences. V and J gene assignment, in a later analysis, came from comparing TCR nucleotide sequences with IMGT/GENE-DB human TR gene sequences. In a later analysis, CDR3 sequences and most-parsimonious VDJ recombination scenarios were assigned using the TCRdist pipeline. In a later analysis, each TCR beta chain was defined by its CDR3 amino acid sequence together with its V-gene family, and reads lacking a unique V-gene family were excluded. In a later analysis, 500 to 650 highly shared, low-generation-probability nucleotide sequences were removed to address suspected cross-contamination and a sequencing artifact. In a later analysis, a clonal expansion index was calculated for each public chain from normalized within-repertoire ranks of inferred template counts. In a later analysis, generation probabilities were computed using a VDJ recombination model fitted to out-of-frame rearrangements, and the results were checked against IGoR. In a later analysis, hypergeometric tests were used to score TCR-TCR, TCR-HLA and TCR-CMV co-occurrence, with a repertoire-size bias correction applied to TCR pairs. False discovery rates were estimated in a later analysis by permuting HLA or CMV assignments 20 times. In a later analysis, co-occurring TCRs were grouped with DBSCAN, and TCRdist sequence similarity was added when clustering was performed within HLA-allele-positive subsets. For co-occurrence clustering, repertoires with fewer than 30,000 or more than 120,000 public chains were excluded, along with 4 to 6 repertoires with anomalous nucleotide sharing. This is the immuneACCESS table as TCRdb keeps it, with only in-frame sequences that have V and J called. A part of the clones is gone; compared with another copy, unresolved V genes explain less than half, and the rest is unexplained. V, J and clone size derive from that table, while D and trimming were established from the DNA sequence. The sample data list some 120,000 clones, and more than 70% of these were observed just once. The biggest ten clones account for approximately 3.5% of the sample.

Comment on this clone: Which antigen it targets is not known. Base qualities are missing; no much larger clone stands one base away.

The TCR was taken from a man aged 25 to 45 in good health and CMV-seronegative. The material sequenced was PBMCs. The sequence links TRBV27 to TRBJ2-5, and TRBD2 may be the D gene, going by 6 matching bases. The CDR3 region reads CASSLEGLAKQETQYF. In nucleotide form, the sequence is TGTGCCAGCAGTTTGGAGGGCCTGGCCAAACAAGAGACCCAGTACTTC.